This TCR beta chain originates from a study of blood T cells in healthy people across ages. Through a sample-barcoded 5' primer and a J-beta primer mix, a second PCR was run for 7 to 11 cycles. From the 5' RACE reads, TCRdb called clonotypes with MiXCR, one entry per CDR3 protein. The sample contains some 700,000 distinct CDR3 sequences, 22% of which appear only once. V shed 5 bases and J shed 5 bases, with 12 bases lying between them. CDR3 length equals 13 residues. Looked up from germline, CDR1 is SGHAT and CDR2 is FQNNGV. The chain carries TRBV11-2 and TRBJ1-1, with a tentative D call TRBD1 (6 bases). The material sequenced was blood. The receptor's source is a man between 65 and 85 years old in good health. The CDR3 DNA reads as TGTGCCAGCAGCCTAAACAGGGCTACTGAAGCTTTCTTT. Translating gives CASSLNRATEAFF. The variable domain in full, completed from reference TRBV11-2 and TRBJ1-1, reads EAGVAQSPRYKIIEKRQSVAFWCNPISGHATLYWYQQILGQGPKLLIQFQNNGVVDDSQLPKDRFSAERLKGVDSTLKIQPAKLEDSAVYLCASSLNRATEAFFGQGTRLTVV.